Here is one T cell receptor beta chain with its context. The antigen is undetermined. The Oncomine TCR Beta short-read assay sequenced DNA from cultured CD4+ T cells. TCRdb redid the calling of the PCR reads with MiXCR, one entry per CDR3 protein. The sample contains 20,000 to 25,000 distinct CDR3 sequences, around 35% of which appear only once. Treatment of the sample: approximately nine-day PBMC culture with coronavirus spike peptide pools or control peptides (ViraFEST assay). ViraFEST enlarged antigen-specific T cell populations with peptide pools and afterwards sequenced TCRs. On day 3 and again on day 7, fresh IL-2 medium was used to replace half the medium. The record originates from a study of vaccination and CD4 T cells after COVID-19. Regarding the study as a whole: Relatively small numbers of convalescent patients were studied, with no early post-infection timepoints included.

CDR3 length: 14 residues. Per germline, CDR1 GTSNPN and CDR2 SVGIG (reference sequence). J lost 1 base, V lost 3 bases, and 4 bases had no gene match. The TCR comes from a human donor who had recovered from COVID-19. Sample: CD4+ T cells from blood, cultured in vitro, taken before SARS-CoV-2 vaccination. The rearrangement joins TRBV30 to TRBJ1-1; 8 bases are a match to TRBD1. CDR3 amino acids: CAWSYDRGNTEAFF. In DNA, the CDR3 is TGTGCCTGGAGCTATGACAGGGGGAACACTGAAGCTTTCTTT. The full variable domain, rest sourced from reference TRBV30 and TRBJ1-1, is SQTIHQWPATLVQPVGSPLSLECTVEGTSNPNLYWYRQAAGRGLQLLFYSVGIGQISSEVPQNLSASRPQDRQFILSSKKLLLSDSGFYLCAWSYDRGNTEAFFGQGTRLTVV.